This entry lists 32 T cell receptor beta chains sequenced from one sample in a study of molecular identifiers for immune sequencing clone quantification. TCRdb called the PCR reads again in MiXCR, with one record for every CDR3 protein. The sample carries about 640,000 distinct CDR3 sequences, 15% to 20% recorded once. The specimen sequenced was naive CD8+ T cells from blood, with Jurkat cell RNA spiked in. Specified subset: FACS-sorted CD8+CD4-CCR7+CD45RA+ naive T cells. The receptors derive from a human donor in good health. Some libraries in this study had Jurkat cell RNA spiked in.

V gene TRBV4-3 combines with J gene TRBJ1-5; D not resolved. V was clipped by 4 bases and J by 2 bases, with 15 bases between them. Germline V gene sequence: CDR1 LGHNA, CDR2 YSLEER. This CDR3 is 16 amino acids long. CDR3 in amino acids: CASSRDYAGRNQPQHF. CDR3 nucleotides: TGCGCCAGCAGCCGAGATTATGCGGGCCGCAATCAGCCCCAGCATTTT.

In this sample, this clonotype turned up many times. This chain uses TRBV28 with TRBJ1-5; D remains ambiguous. V was trimmed by 8 bases and J by 6 bases, leaving 8 bases between them. The CDR3 loop spans 11 amino acids. The V gene's germline CDR1 is MDHEN and CDR2 SYDVKM. CDR3: CASGVSQPQHF. In DNA, the CDR3 is TGTGCCAGCGGCGTAAGTCAGCCCCAGCATTTT.

This clonotype was detected ten times or more. The chain employs TRBV4-3 and TRBJ2-7; D is undetermined. This CDR3 contains 15 residues. Trimming took off 0 bases at V and 0 bases at J, with 9 bases between the two ends. CDR1 LGHNA and CDR2 YSLEER come from the germline V gene. Written as DNA, the CDR3 is TGCGCCAGCAGCCAAGAGTTGGATGACTCCTACGAGCAGTACTTC. This gives the protein CASSQELDDSYEQYF.

This clonotype was detected many times. This chain joins TRBV29-1 and TRBJ2-7; 14 nucleotides match TRBD2. Germline V gives CDR1 SQVTM, CDR2 ANQGSEA. With 6 bases clipped from V and 2 bases from J, the junction kept 3 bases outside the gene matches. The CDR3 sequence is 14 residues long. Written as DNA, the CDR3 is TGCAGCGTCGGGACTAGCGGGAGCACCTACGAGCAGTACTTC. It is translated as CSVGTSGSTYEQYF.

In the case of this clonotype: A much larger clonotype is one base distant, so this may be a read error. This sequence joins TRBV20-1 and TRBJ2-7; TRBD2 aligns across 7 bases. The CDR3 extends over 13 amino acids. In germline, CDR1 is DFQATT, CDR2 SNEGSKA (reference sequence). The CDR3 DNA sequence: TGCAGTGCTAGGGGGACTACTCCCTACGAGCGGTACTTC. Amino acids: CSARGTTPYERYF.

The table lists this clonotype with many counts. The chain carries TRBV7-9 and TRBJ2-7; 9 nucleotides align to TRBD1. V lost 5 bases, J lost 6 bases, and 2 bases stayed unmatched. From germline, CDR1 is SEHNR and CDR2 FQNEAQ (reference sequence). This CDR3 contains 12 residues. Here the CDR3 reads CASSPTGGEQYF. CDR3 nucleotide sequence: TGTGCCAGCAGCCCGACAGGGGGCGAGCAGTACTTC.

This clonotype was counted ten times or more. The J gene is TRBJ2-3, the V gene TRBV30; TRBD1 might be the D (6 bases). Trimming shortened V by 8 bases and J by 3 bases, and 18 bases separated the two germline ends. Germline loops: CDR1 GTSNPN, CDR2 SVGIG (reference sequence). The CDR3 consists of 14 residues. For the CDR3, the DNA is TGTGCCGCGGACAGTTCAGGCGGGACAGATACGCAGTATTTT. Translating it yields CAADSSGGTDTQYF.

Points on this clonotype: A much larger clone differs from this one at a single base, so this may be a read error. The chain has TRBV4-1 and TRBJ1-1; a possible D gene is TRBD1 (5 bases). Looked up from germline, CDR1 is MGHRA and CDR2 is YSYEKL. V was trimmed by 8 bases and J by 4 bases, leaving 20 bases between them. The CDR3 extends over 15 amino acids. The CDR3 DNA sequence: TGCGCCAGCCGCCCGCGAGGCCGGGGGGGCACTGAAGCTTTCTTT. Translation: CASRPRGRGGTEAFF.

Ten or more counts support this clonotype. The chain joins TRBV3-1 to TRBJ1-4, with a tentative D call TRBD1 (5 bases). V was clipped by 0 bases and J by 7 bases, with 18 bases between them. This CDR3 is built from 17 residues. Germline V gene sequence: CDR1 LGHDT, CDR2 YNNKEL (reference sequence). The CDR3 sequence is CASSQDLVRDLIEKLFF. CDR3 sequence (DNA): TGTGCCAGCAGCCAAGATCTGGTCAGGGACTTAATTGAAAAACTGTTTTTT.

The chain uses TRBV12-3 or TRBV12-4 and TRBJ1-2; D may be TRBD1 (5 bases). Trimming took 7 bases from V and 7 from J, leaving 16 bases between them. The length of the CDR3 is 13 residues. CDR3 protein: CASTLGVSGGYTF. CDR3 bases: TGTGCCAGCACCTTGGGGGTGAGTGGTGGCTACACCTTC.

Notes on this clonotype: A much larger clone is a single base away; this may be a read error. Since no conserved phenylalanine or tryptophan closes the CDR3, a read error is the likely cause. The chain carries TRBV5-6 and TRBJ2-7, with TRBD2 identical over 8 bases. Trimming removed 0 bases from V and 6 bases from J; junction bases left unmatched: 8. This CDR3 is 15 amino acids long. Per the germline V gene, CDR1 is SGHDT and CDR2 is YYEEEE. The CDR3 reads CASSLVPGGPGEQYL. The CDR3 DNA sequence: TGTGCCAGCAGCTTGGTCCCGGGAGGGCCGGGCGAGCAGTACCTC.

This clonotype came up once. This CDR3 is missing its conserved last phenylalanine or tryptophan, likely due to a read error. This sequence joins TRBV27 and TRBJ2-7, with D hard to call. This CDR3 contains 13 residues. Germline-derived CDR1 and CDR2 are MNHEY and SMNVEV (reference sequence). Deletions cut 3 bases from V and 4 bases from J, with 10 bases between. In DNA, the CDR3 is TGTGCCAGCAGTTTTCGGAACCGGTACGAGCAGTACTCC. It translates to CASSFRNRYEQYS.

In the case of this clonotype: A read error is possible here, since a much larger clone lies one base away. The genes are TRBV7-9 and TRBJ1-4; D call uncertain. V gave up 3 bases and J gave up 11 bases, with 10 bases separating them. Germline CDR1 reads SEHNR; CDR2 reads FQNEAQ (reference sequence). The CDR3 length is 12 residues. This CDR3 reads CASSFGVQKLFF. The CDR3 DNA follows: TGTGCCAGCAGCTTCGGGGTACAGAAACTGTTTTTT.

The chain is built from TRBV20-1 and TRBJ2-2, with a tentative D call TRBD2 (5 bases). Germline CDR1 reads DFQATT; CDR2 reads SNEGSKA (reference sequence). The CDR3 length is 13 residues. Trimming removed 3 bases from V and 4 bases from J, with 9 bases in between. The CDR3 DNA sequence: TGCAGTGCTAGGGTTGCGGGCACCGGGGAGCTGTTTTTT. Protein: CSARVAGTGELFF.

This chain connects TRBV27 to TRBJ2-1; 7 bases line up with TRBD2. Germline CDR1 reads MNHEY; CDR2 reads SMNVEV (reference sequence). Trimming took 4 bases from V and 5 from J; bases not matched to a gene: 8. The CDR3 is 15 residues long. The chain's CDR3 is CASSWEGSDDNEQFF. CDR3 sequence (DNA): TGTGCCAGCAGTTGGGAGGGCTCCGACGACAATGAGCAGTTCTTC.

The sample holds many counts of this clonotype. This chain joins TRBV4-3 and TRBJ1-5, with D hard to call. Trimming removed 6 bases from V and 4 bases from J, with 16 bases in between. This CDR3 region has 15 residues. Germline V gives CDR1 LGHNA, CDR2 YSLEER. CDR3 DNA sequence: TGCGCCAGCAGTCAATCAGGCGGTTGGAATCAGCCCCAGCATTTT. It encodes CASSQSGGWNQPQHF.

This clonotype has just one count. The genes are TRBV11-3 and TRBJ2-7; 8 positions agree with TRBD1. V shed 4 bases, J shed 7 bases, and the junction held 6 bases outside the gene matches. The CDR3 sequence is 13 residues long. Germline CDR1 reads SGHNT; CDR2 reads YENEEA. CDR3 residues: CASSSITGGEQYF. The CDR3 DNA sequence: TGTGCCAGCAGCTCCATCACAGGGGGAGAGCAGTACTTC.

This clonotype was detected only a few times. V and J are TRBV12-3 or TRBV12-4 and TRBJ1-2; TRBD1 agrees at 7 bases. This CDR3 has 16 amino acids. V shed 3 bases, J shed 5 bases, and the junction held 12 bases outside the gene matches. In DNA form, the CDR3 reads TGTGCCAGCAGTTTGACAGGGCCCACTTTACTGTATGGCTACACCTTC. Its translation: CASSLTGPTLLYGYTF.

Of note for this clonotype: A read error may account for a junction end that differs from germline. This chain joins TRBV19 and TRBJ1-1; unclear D gene. This CDR3 region has 13 residues. CDR1 is LNHDA, CDR2 SQIVND, per germline (reference sequence). The CDR3 here is CASSISRNTGAFF. DNA of the CDR3: TGTGCCAGTAGTATCTCACGGAACACTGGAGCTTTCTTT. Filled out from reference TRBV19 and TRBJ1-1, the complete variable domain reads DGGITQSPKYLFRKEGQNVTLSCEQNLNHDAMYWYRQDPGQGLRLIYYSQIVNDFQKGDIAEGYSVSREKKESFPLTVTSAQKNPTAFYLCASSISRNTGAFFGQGTRLTVV.

With regard to this clonotype: A much larger clone lies a single base off, so this may be a read error. As DNA, the CDR3 is TGCAGTGCTATTTACCGGGACTTCCAAGGGACCCAGTACTTC. As protein: CSAIYRDFQGTQYF. The rearrangement uses TRBV20-1 and TRBJ2-5; D perhaps matches TRBD2 (6 bases). CDR3 length: 14 amino acids. CDR1 and CDR2 from the germline V gene are DFQATT and SNEGSKA (reference sequence).

The V and J genes are TRBV7-9 and TRBJ2-5, with D maybe TRBD1 (6 bases). CDR3 length: 16 residues. Germline CDR1 SEHNR, CDR2 FQNEAQ (reference sequence). The V gene lost 11 bases and the J gene lost 4 bases, with 26 bases spanning the gap. The CDR3 protein is CALKLIQGPKGETQYF. The CDR3 bases are TGTGCCTTAAAACTCATTCAGGGGCCCAAGGGAGAGACCCAGTACTTC.

This clonotype was seen only a few times. The chain employs TRBV20-1 and TRBJ2-7; 9 positions match TRBD2. The junction had 9 bases not matched to a gene; V was cut back by 0 bases and J by 3 bases. The germline CDR1 and CDR2 sequences are DFQATT and SNEGSKA (reference sequence). There are 16 residues in the CDR3. The CDR3 DNA reads TGCAGTGCTAGAGATCATAAGCGGGGGGTGTTCTACGAGCAGTACTTC. Its protein product is CSARDHKRGVFYEQYF.

This clonotype showed up many times. The rearrangement links TRBV6-7 to TRBJ2-7; the D gene is possibly TRBD1 (6 bases). TRBV6-7 is classed as an ORF, of uncertain function. The CDR3 is made up of 14 amino acids. V lost 0 bases and J 4 bases, leaving 10 bases between the germline ends. The CDR3 nucleotides read TGTGCCAGCAGTTACTCGGGACAAATATACGAGCAGTACTTC. Amino acids: CASSYSGQIYEQYF.

This clonotype was counted ten times or more. Written as DNA, the CDR3 is TGTGCCAGCAGCCCAACAGGGGAGGGACAAGATACGCAGTATTTT. Encoded protein: CASSPTGEGQDTQYF. V usage is TRBV3-1 and J usage is TRBJ2-3; perhaps D is TRBD1 or TRBD2 (7 bases each). The CDR3 length is 15 residues. Germline V gives CDR1 LGHDT, CDR2 YNNKEL (reference sequence). Trimming pared 4 bases from V and 5 bases from J, leaving 16 bases between.

The chain is built from TRBV4-1 and TRBJ2-7, with TRBD1 identical over 10 bases. The V gene end was trimmed by 4 bases and the J gene end by 2 bases; junction bases not matched to a gene: 8. Germline CDR1 is MGHRA and CDR2 is YSYEKL. CDR3 length: 16 amino acids. The chain's CDR3 is CASSPQLTGGPYEQYF. CDR3 in DNA: TGCGCCAGCAGCCCTCAACTGACAGGGGGCCCCTACGAGCAGTACTTC.

At least ten counts were recorded for this clonotype. The V and J genes are TRBV6-6 and TRBJ2-1; possible D gene TRBD1, 5 bases. CDR1 is MNHNY, CDR2 SVGAGI, per germline (reference sequence). V dropped 2 bases and J dropped 6 bases, with 11 bases sitting between them. This CDR3 is 14 amino acids long. CDR3 nucleotide sequence: TGTGCCAGCAGTTACGAGACAGCCCTCAATGAGCAGTTCTTC. Translation: CASSYETALNEQFF.

J is TRBJ2-1 and V is TRBV12-3 or TRBV12-4; TRBD2 matches 8 bases. The CDR3 totals 18 residues. Trimming took 3 bases from V and 0 from J; bases not matched to a gene: 10. The CDR3: CASSFRPFGTSSYNEQFF. The CDR3 DNA reads as TGTGCCAGCAGTTTTCGACCATTCGGGACTAGCTCCTACAATGAGCAGTTCTTC.

This chain joins TRBV2 and TRBJ2-7, with 7 bases lining up with TRBD1. CDR1 is SNHLY, CDR2 FYNNEI, per germline. After removal of 5 bases from V and 3 bases from J, the junction contained 10 bases not matched to a gene. The CDR3 has 15 residues. The CDR3, as DNA: TGTGCCAGCAGTCTACAAGGGGGCCAGATCTACGAGCAGTACTTC. It encodes CASSLQGGQIYEQYF.

At least ten counts were recorded for this clonotype. The rearrangement links TRBV30 to TRBJ2-3, with D perhaps matching TRBD2 (7 bases). The CDR3 length is 16 residues. With 0 bases removed from V and 2 bases from J, the gap between germline ends came to 15 bases. CDR1 GTSNPN and CDR2 SVGIG come from the germline V gene (reference sequence). In DNA form, the CDR3 reads TGTGCCTGGAGTGTAGGTACGGGGGGCACCACAGATACGCAGTATTTT. The encoded protein is CAWSVGTGGTTDTQYF.

The rearrangement uses TRBV7-2 and TRBJ2-7; the match to TRBD1 covers 11 bases. Germline lookup yields CDR1 SGHTA and CDR2 FQGNSA. V shed 5 bases, J shed 4 bases, and the junction held 7 bases outside the gene matches. The CDR3 is made up of 15 amino acids. CDR3 sequence reads: CASSALGQGAYEQYF. The CDR3 DNA reads TGTGCCAGCAGCGCGTTAGGACAGGGGGCTTACGAGCAGTACTTC. Based on the CDR3 plus reference TRBV7-2 and TRBJ2-7, the full variable domain is GAGVSQSPSNKVTEKGKDVELRCDPISGHTALYWYRQSLGQGLEFLIYFQGNSAPDKSGLPSDRFSAERTGGSVSTLTIQRTQQEDSAVYLCASSALGQGAYEQYFGPGTRLTVT.

This clonotype was counted many times. This rearrangement joins TRBV6-5 to TRBJ1-2, with 7 bases lining up with TRBD1. Germline CDR1 is MNHEY and CDR2 is SVGAGI. V shed 7 bases, J shed 2 bases, and the junction held 1 base outside the gene matches. The CDR3 is made up of 12 amino acids. CDR3 protein: CASTGQNYGYTF. The CDR3 DNA is TGTGCCAGCACGGGACAGAACTATGGCTACACCTTC.

As to this clonotype: The junction departs from the called germline gene at one end, perhaps through a read error. V usage is TRBV5-3 and J usage is TRBJ1-1; D is unclear. TRBV5-3 belongs to the ORF category, with a function that is uncertain. CDR3 length equals 12 residues. The CDR3 is CASSWASTEAFF. CDR3 DNA sequence: TGTGCCAGCAGCTGGGCGAGTACTGAAGCTTTCTTT.